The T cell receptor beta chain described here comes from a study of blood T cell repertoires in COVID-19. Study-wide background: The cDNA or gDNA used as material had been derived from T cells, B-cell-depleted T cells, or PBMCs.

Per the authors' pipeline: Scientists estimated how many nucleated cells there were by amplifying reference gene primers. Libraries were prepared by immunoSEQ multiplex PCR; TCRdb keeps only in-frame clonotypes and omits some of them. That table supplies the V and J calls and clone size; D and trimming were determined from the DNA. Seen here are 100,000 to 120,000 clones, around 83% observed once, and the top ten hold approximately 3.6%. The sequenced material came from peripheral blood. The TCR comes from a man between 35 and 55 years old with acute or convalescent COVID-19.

CDR3 coding DNA: TGTGCCAGTGGACGGGGGGGCCTTTCAGATACGCAGTATTTT. Protein sequence: CASGRGGLSDTQYF. This chain joins TRBV9 and TRBJ2-3, with 8 bases fitting TRBD2. There are 14 residues in the CDR3. J gave up 4 bases and V 8 bases, and 9 bases lay outside the gene matches. Germline V lookup: CDR1 SGDLS, CDR2 YYNGEE.